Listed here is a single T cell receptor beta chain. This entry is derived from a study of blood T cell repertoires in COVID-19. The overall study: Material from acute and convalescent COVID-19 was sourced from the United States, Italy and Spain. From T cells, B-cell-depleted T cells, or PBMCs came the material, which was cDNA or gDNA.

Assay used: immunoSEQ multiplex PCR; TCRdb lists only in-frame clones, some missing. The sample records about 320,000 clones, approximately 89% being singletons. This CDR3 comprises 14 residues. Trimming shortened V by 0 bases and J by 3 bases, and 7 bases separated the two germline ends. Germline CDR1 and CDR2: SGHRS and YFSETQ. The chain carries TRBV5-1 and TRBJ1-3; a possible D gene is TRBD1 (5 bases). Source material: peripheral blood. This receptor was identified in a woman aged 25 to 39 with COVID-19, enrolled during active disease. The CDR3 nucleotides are TGCGCCAGCAGCTTGGAAGGGGATGGAAACACCATATATTTT. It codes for CASSLEGDGNTIYF.